This section outlines one TCR beta chain sequence together with its context. Its antigen is not identified. The source of the sample is a study of cytomegalovirus exposure and HLA in healthy donors. General observations from the study: Later analysis demonstrated an association between a missense DCLRE1C variant and TCR beta V- and J-gene trimming.

The V end lost 3 bases, the J end lost 2 bases, and 5 bases lay between the germline ends. Germline V lookup: CDR1 MGHDK, CDR2 SYGVNS. The CDR3 loop spans 12 amino acids. PCR involved 60 Vbeta and 13 Jbeta primers. Sequencing used immunoSEQ multiplex PCR; TCRdb keeps in-frame clones, though not all of them. The repertoire has about 160,000 clones, about 80% of them found once; the top ten carry more than 10%. This sequence originates from a man in his forties in good health and CMV-seropositive. This sequence joins TRBV25-1 and TRBJ2-7, with no clear D. The sequencing input was PBMCs. As DNA, the CDR3 is TGTGCCAGCAGTGACCAGACCTACGAGCAGTACTTC. It specifies CASSDQTYEQYF.